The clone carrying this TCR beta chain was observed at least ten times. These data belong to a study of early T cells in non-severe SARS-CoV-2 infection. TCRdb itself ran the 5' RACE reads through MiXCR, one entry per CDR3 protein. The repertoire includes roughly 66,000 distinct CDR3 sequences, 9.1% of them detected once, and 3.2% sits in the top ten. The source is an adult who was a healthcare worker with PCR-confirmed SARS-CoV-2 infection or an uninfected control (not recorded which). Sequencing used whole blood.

The CDR3 region has the DNA TGTGCCTGCCACTTTGGCGCTGAAGGAAAAGATACGCAGTATTTT. It specifies CACHFGAEGKDTQYF. The chain uses TRBV7-9 and TRBJ2-3, with no clear D. Between the trimmed V and J ends, which lost 11 bases and 5 bases, there was a span of 23 bases. The germline gives CDR1 SEHNR, CDR2 FQNEAQ (reference sequence). This CDR3 has 15 residues.